Listed below are T cell receptor beta chains from one sample, sequenced in a study of graft-versus-host responses after intestinal transplantation. Profiling relied on immunoSEQ multiplex PCR, and the TCRdb table lists in-frame clones only, not all of them. The table lists around 70,000 clones, 70% to 90% of them singletons. These receptors' antigens are unknown. Sequencing was performed on unstimulated CD8+ T cells sorted from spleen or lymph node cells, taken before intestinal transplant. These TCRs come from a human donor who received an intestinal transplant. Each CDR3 is given with its conserved first and last residue. Fields, in order: clone size, V gene, J gene, D gene, CDR3 DNA, CDR3 protein. A D gene is named only where the DNA matches it firmly. Rows may omit the clone size; those that give it use once, few, many or a size class.

clone_size: NA; v_call: TRBV28; j_call: TRBJ2-3; d_call: TRBD2; cdr3_nt: TGTGCCAGCAGTTTAAGGCGGGAGGGATTCACAGATACGCAGTATTTT; cdr3_aa: CASSLRREGFTDTQYF
clone_size: NA; v_call: TRBV9; j_call: TRBJ2-7; d_call: NA; cdr3_nt: TGTGCCAGCAGCGTAGGGTCTTCCGGCTCCTACGAGCAGTACTTC; cdr3_aa: CASSVGSSGSYEQYF
clone_size: NA; v_call: TRBV27; j_call: TRBJ2-7; d_call: NA; cdr3_nt: TGTGCCAGCAGTTCTTTTAGCGGCCCTTTTGCCCCCTACTACTACGAGCAGTACTTC; cdr3_aa: CASSSFSGPFAPYYYEQYF
clone_size: NA; v_call: TRBV4-1; j_call: TRBJ2-1; d_call: TRBD2; cdr3_nt: TGCGCCAGCAGCCAAGATCCCCCCCTAGCGGGAGGGCCAATATCTGTCAATGAGCAGTTCTTC; cdr3_aa: CASSQDPPLAGGPISVNEQFF
clone_size: NA; v_call: TRBV25-1; j_call: TRBJ2-3; d_call: NA; cdr3_nt: TGTGCCAGCAGTGAACGTCTGGGGGCGGCAGATACGCAGTATTTT; cdr3_aa: CASSERLGAADTQYF
clone_size: NA; v_call: TRBV4-1; j_call: TRBJ2-7; d_call: TRBD2; cdr3_nt: TGCGCCAGCAGCCAAGAGAGACAGCGGGGCTCCTACGAGCAGTACTTC; cdr3_aa: CASSQERQRGSYEQYF
clone_size: NA; v_call: TRBV4-1; j_call: TRBJ2-3; d_call: TRBD2; cdr3_nt: TGCGCCAGCAGCCAAGATCCCCTTTCGGGGGGGCCTATCTCAGATACGCAGTATTTT; cdr3_aa: CASSQDPLSGGPISDTQYF
clone_size: NA; v_call: TRBV2; j_call: TRBJ1-2; d_call: NA; cdr3_nt: TGTGCCAGCACCAGGACAGAGGGCTATGGCTACACCTTC; cdr3_aa: CASTRTEGYGYTF
clone_size: NA; v_call: TRBV5-1; j_call: TRBJ2-2; d_call: TRBD1; cdr3_nt: TGCGCCAGCAGCCTGTCCCGGGACAGGGCCACCGGGGAGCTGTTTTTT; cdr3_aa: CASSLSRDRATGELFF
clone_size: NA; v_call: TRBV4-2; j_call: TRBJ2-7; d_call: TRBD1; cdr3_nt: TGTGCCAGCAGCCAAGATGCGGGACAGGTCAGTCTGGACGAGCAGTACTTC; cdr3_aa: CASSQDAGQVSLDEQYF
clone_size: NA; v_call: TRBV6-5; j_call: TRBJ2-1; d_call: TRBD2; cdr3_nt: TGTGCCAGCAGAACTAGCGGGGGGGCCTACAATGAGCAGTTCTTC; cdr3_aa: CASRTSGGAYNEQFF
clone_size: NA; v_call: TRBV5-1; j_call: TRBJ2-1; d_call: NA; cdr3_nt: TGCGCCAGCAGCTTTTGGGCAGGTGATTACAATGAGCAGTTCTTC; cdr3_aa: CASSFWAGDYNEQFF
clone_size: NA; v_call: TRBV4-1; j_call: TRBJ2-1; d_call: TRBD1; cdr3_nt: TGCGCCAGCAGCCCACGCCCGGGACAGGCCCTCAATGAGCAGTTCTTC; cdr3_aa: CASSPRPGQALNEQFF
clone_size: NA; v_call: TRBV11-2; j_call: TRBJ2-7; d_call: TRBD2; cdr3_nt: TGTGCCAGCAGCCCTAGGGGGCTAGCGGGAGGTTTCGAGCAGTACTTC; cdr3_aa: CASSPRGLAGGFEQYF
clone_size: NA; v_call: TRBV27; j_call: TRBJ1-5; d_call: NA; cdr3_nt: TGTGCCAGCAGTCCATCAGGGGTACAGCCCCAGCATTTT; cdr3_aa: CASSPSGVQPQHF
clone_size: NA; v_call: TRBV28; j_call: TRBJ2-7; d_call: NA; cdr3_nt: TGTGCCAGCAGTCTAGGACAGTTCAACGAGCAGTACTTC; cdr3_aa: CASSLGQFNEQYF
clone_size: NA; v_call: TRBV27; j_call: TRBJ2-7; d_call: NA; cdr3_nt: TGTGCCAGCAGTCCACTCGCTTCCTTCCCCGACGAGCAGTACTTC; cdr3_aa: CASSPLASFPDEQYF
clone_size: NA; v_call: TRBV6-6; j_call: TRBJ2-3; d_call: TRBD2; cdr3_nt: TGTGCCAGCAGTTCGGGGGGACTCACAGATACGCAGTATTTT; cdr3_aa: CASSSGGLTDTQYF
clone_size: NA; v_call: TRBV25-1; j_call: TRBJ1-1; d_call: NA; cdr3_nt: TGTGCCAGCAGTGAATTACGGACCGACCAGGGTGCGTCTTTCTTT; cdr3_aa: CASSELRTDQGASFF
clone_size: few; v_call: TRBV13; j_call: TRBJ1-6; d_call: TRBD1; cdr3_nt: TGTGCCAGCAGCTCACAGGGGGCACGGGGTTCACCCCTCCACTTT; cdr3_aa: CASSSQGARGSPLHF
clone_size: NA; v_call: TRBV27; j_call: TRBJ2-1; d_call: NA; cdr3_nt: TGTGCCAGCAGTTTATGGCCGATGGGGCCTTACAATGAGCAGTTCTTC; cdr3_aa: CASSLWPMGPYNEQFF
clone_size: NA; v_call: TRBV19; j_call: TRBJ2-7; d_call: NA; cdr3_nt: TGTGCCAGTAGCGCCGGGGGGCCAGGGAGCTCCTACGAGCAGTACTTC; cdr3_aa: CASSAGGPGSSYEQYF
clone_size: NA; v_call: TRBV18; j_call: TRBJ2-7; d_call: TRBD1; cdr3_nt: TGTGCCAGCTCACCCGGGACAGAAAACTACTACGAGCAGTACTTC; cdr3_aa: CASSPGTENYYEQYF
clone_size: NA; v_call: TRBV5-6; j_call: TRBJ2-7; d_call: TRBD1; cdr3_nt: TGTGCCAGCAGCTCCGGGACAGGGCCCTACGAGCAGTACTTC; cdr3_aa: CASSSGTGPYEQYF
clone_size: NA; v_call: TRBV9; j_call: TRBJ1-3; d_call: TRBD1; cdr3_nt: TGTGCCAGCAGCCCCCGGGACAGCAGCTCTGGAAACACCATATATTTT; cdr3_aa: CASSPRDSSSGNTIYF
clone_size: NA; v_call: TRBV4-1; j_call: TRBJ2-1; d_call: TRBD2; cdr3_nt: TGCGCCAGCAGCCAAGTGCCCCTAGCGGGAGCCCACAATGAGCAGTTCTTC; cdr3_aa: CASSQVPLAGAHNEQFF
clone_size: NA; v_call: TRBV18; j_call: TRBJ2-7; d_call: TRBD1; cdr3_nt: TGTGCCAGCACGACAGGGGGCATTTACGAGCAGTACTTC; cdr3_aa: CASTTGGIYEQYF